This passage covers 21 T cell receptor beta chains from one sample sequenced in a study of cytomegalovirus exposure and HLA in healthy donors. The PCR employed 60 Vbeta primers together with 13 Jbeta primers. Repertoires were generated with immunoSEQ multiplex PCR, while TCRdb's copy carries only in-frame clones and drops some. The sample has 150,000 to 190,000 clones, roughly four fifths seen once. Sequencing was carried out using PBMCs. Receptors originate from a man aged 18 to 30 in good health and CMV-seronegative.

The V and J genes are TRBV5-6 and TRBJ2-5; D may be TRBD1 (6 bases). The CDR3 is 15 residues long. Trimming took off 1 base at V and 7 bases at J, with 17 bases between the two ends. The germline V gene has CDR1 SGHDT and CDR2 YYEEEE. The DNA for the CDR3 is TGTGCCAGCAGCTTGAAGGGACATAGCCCGGGGACCCAGTACTTC. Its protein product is CASSLKGHSPGTQYF.

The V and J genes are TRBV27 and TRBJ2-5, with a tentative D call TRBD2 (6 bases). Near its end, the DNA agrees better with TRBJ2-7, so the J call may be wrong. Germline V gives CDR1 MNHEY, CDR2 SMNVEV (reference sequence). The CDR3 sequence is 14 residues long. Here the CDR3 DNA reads TGTGCCAGCAGTTTGGCTAGCGATTACTACGAGCAGTACTTC. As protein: CASSLASDYYEQYF.

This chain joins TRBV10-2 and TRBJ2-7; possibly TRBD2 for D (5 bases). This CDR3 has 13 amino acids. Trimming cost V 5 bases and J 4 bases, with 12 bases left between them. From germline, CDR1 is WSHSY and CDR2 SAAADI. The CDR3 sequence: CASSPGRGYEQYF. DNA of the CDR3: TGCGCCAGCAGTCCCGGGCGCGGGTACGAGCAGTACTTC.

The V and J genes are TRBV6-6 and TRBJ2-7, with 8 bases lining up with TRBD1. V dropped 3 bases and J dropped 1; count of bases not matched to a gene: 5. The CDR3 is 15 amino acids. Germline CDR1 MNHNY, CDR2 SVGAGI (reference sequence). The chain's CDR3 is CASSYRTGSSYEQYF. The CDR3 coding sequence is TGTGCCAGCAGTTATCGGACAGGGAGTTCCTACGAGCAGTACTTC.

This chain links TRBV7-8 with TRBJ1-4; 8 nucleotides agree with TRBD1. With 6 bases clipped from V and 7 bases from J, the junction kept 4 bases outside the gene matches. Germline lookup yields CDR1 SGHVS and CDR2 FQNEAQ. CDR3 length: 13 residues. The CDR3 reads CASRLGQAEKLFF. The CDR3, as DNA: TGTGCCAGCAGATTGGGACAGGCTGAAAAACTGTTTTTT.

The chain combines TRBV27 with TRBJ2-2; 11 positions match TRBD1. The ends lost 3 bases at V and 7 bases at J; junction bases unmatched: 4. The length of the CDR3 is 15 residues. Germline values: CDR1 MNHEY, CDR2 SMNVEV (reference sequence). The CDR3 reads CASSFGQGASGELFF. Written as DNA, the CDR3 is TGTGCCAGCAGTTTTGGACAGGGGGCAAGCGGGGAGCTGTTTTTT.

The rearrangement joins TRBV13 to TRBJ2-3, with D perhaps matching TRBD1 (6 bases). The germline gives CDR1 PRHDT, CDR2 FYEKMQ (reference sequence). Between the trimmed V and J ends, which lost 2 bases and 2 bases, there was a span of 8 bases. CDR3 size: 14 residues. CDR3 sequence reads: CASSLRTVTDTQYF. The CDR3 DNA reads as TGTGCCAGCAGCTTAAGGACAGTCACAGATACGCAGTATTTT.

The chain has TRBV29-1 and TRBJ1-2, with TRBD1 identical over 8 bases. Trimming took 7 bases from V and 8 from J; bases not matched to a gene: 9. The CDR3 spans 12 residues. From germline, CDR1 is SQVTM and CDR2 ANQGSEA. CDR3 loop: CSGGGDRGGYTF. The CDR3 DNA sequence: TGCAGCGGGGGGGGCGACAGGGGCGGCTACACCTTC.

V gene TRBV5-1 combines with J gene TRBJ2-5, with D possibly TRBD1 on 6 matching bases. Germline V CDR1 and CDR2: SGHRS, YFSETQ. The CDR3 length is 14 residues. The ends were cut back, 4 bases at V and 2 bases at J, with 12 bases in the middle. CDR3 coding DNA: TGCGCCAGCAGCCAAATACAGGGTCAAGAGACCCAGTACTTC. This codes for CASSQIQGQETQYF.

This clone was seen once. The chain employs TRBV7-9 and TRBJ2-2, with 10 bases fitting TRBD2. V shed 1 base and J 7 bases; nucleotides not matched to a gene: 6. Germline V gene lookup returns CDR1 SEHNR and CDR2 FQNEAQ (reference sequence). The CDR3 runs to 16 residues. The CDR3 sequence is CASSLGPSGRVGELFF. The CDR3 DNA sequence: TGTGCCAGCAGCTTAGGTCCTAGCGGGAGAGTCGGGGAGCTGTTTTTT.

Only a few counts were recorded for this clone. CDR3 nucleotide sequence: TGTGCCAGCTGGGAGTCCATGGGGAATGAGCAGTTCTTC. It encodes CASWESMGNEQFF. This chain connects TRBV27 to TRBJ2-1; D perhaps matches TRBD2 (5 bases). Looked up from germline, CDR1 is MNHEY and CDR2 is SMNVEV (reference sequence). The CDR3 spans 13 residues. Trimming pared 8 bases from V and 7 bases from J, leaving 15 bases between.

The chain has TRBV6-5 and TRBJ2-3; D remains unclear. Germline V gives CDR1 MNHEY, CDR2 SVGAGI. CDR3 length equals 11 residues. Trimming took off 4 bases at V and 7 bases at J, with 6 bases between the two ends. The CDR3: CASSWPHTQYF. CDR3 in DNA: TGTGCCAGCAGTTGGCCTCATACGCAGTATTTT.

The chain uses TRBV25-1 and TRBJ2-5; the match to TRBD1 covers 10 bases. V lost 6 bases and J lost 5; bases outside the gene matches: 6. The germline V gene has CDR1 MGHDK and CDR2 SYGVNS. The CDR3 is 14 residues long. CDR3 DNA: TGTGCCAGCAGGGGACAGGGGAAGGGGGAGACCCAGTACTTC. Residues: CASRGQGKGETQYF.

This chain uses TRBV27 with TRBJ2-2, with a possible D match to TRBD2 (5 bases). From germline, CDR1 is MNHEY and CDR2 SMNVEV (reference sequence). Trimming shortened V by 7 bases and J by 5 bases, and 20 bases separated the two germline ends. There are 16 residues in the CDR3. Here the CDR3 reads CASTRAPQYTTGELFF. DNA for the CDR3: TGTGCCAGCACGCGGGCCCCCCAATATACGACCGGGGAGCTGTTTTTT.

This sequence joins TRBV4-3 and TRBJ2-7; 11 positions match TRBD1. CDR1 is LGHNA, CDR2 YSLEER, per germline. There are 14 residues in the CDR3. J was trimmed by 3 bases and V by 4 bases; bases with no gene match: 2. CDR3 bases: TGCGCCAGCAGCCGGGACAGGGGGGACTACGAGCAGTACTTC. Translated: CASSRDRGDYEQYF.

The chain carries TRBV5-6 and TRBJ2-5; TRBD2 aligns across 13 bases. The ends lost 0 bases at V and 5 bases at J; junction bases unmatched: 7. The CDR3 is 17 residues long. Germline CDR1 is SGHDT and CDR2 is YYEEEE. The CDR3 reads CASSLVTSGRAGETQYF. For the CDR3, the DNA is TGTGCCAGCAGCTTGGTAACTAGCGGGAGGGCCGGGGAGACCCAGTACTTC.

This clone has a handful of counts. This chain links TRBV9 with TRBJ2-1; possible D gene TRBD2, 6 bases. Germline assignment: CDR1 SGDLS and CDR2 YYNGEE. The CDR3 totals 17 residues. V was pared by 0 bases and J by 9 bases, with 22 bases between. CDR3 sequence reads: CASSVGGDLASGGEQFF. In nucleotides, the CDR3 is TGTGCCAGCAGCGTAGGTGGGGATCTAGCGTCCGGGGGTGAGCAGTTCTTC.

CDR3 amino acids: CASSPSLLGATDTQYF. The CDR3 nucleotides read TGTGCCAGCAGCCCATCTCTCCTAGGGGCGACAGATACGCAGTATTTT. The chain carries TRBV28 and TRBJ2-3; tentatively, D is TRBD1 (5 bases). With 6 bases removed from V and 3 bases from J, the gap between germline ends came to 19 bases. CDR1 and CDR2 (germline): MDHEN, SYDVKM. The CDR3 runs to 16 residues.

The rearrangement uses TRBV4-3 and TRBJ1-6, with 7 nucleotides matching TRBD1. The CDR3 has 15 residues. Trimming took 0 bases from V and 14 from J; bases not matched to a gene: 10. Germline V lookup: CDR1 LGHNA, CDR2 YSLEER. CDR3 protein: CASSQEGQPGGALHF. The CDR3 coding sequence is TGCGCCAGCAGCCAAGAGGGACAGCCCGGTGGGGCCCTCCACTTT.

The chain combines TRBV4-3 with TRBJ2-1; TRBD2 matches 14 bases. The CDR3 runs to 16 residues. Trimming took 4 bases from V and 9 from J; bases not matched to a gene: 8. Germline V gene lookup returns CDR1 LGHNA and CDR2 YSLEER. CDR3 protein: CASSRTGTSGSAEQFF. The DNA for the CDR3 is TGCGCCAGCAGCCGCACCGGGACTAGCGGGAGTGCTGAGCAGTTCTTC.

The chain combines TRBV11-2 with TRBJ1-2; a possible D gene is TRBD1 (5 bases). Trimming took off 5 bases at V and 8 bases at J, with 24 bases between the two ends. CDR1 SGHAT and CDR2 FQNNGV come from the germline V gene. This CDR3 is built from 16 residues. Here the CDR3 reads CASSPLTPGSRGGYTF. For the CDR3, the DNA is TGTGCCAGCAGCCCCTTGACGCCAGGTAGTAGGGGAGGCTACACCTTC.